This T cell receptor beta chain is from a study of blood T cell repertoires in COVID-19 (dated by TCRdb to about 2020). The study in broad terms: Samples covering the acute and convalescent phases of COVID-19 were provided by collaborators in the United States, Italy and Spain. The material from the prospective study consisted of cDNA or gDNA derived from T cells, B-cell-depleted T cells, or PBMCs. Deeply sampled blood TCRbeta repertoires from subjects exposed to, actively infected with, or recovered from COVID-19 were included in the dataset. The repertoires were released in a freely available public database meant as a resource for research on the immune response to SARS-CoV-2. The samples were drawn from two sources: the first 160 participants of the ongoing ImmuneRACE study, and 1,000 to 1,500 subjects contributed by 6 global collaborators. A de-identified subject ID, COVID-19 status, age in years and sex were almost always included in the sample metadata. Where HLA class I and class II types were available, the types were taken from metadata supplied by the sample provider, not from assay-based typing. The full study reports these points: The quantity of clinical and demographic metadata differed by source and by participant and was supplied without curation.

TCRbeta CDR3 regions were amplified from genomic DNA using the immunoSEQ Assay, a bias-controlled multiplex PCR. Per the original workflow: The number of nucleated cells in each sample was estimated by amplification of reference gene primers within the assay. To quantify the absolute abundance of each unique TCRbeta CDR3 rearrangement, sequence reads were collapsed and filtered. For each sample, productive Simpson clonality was calculated as the square root of Simpson's diversity index across productive rearrangements. TCRdb took this table from immuneACCESS and kept in-frame rearrangements with V and J called. Such tables lack part of the clones; where checked against another copy, unresolved V genes explain under half of the gap, and the rest is unexplained. V, J and clone size were drawn from that table, and D and trimming were deduced from the DNA. For this sample there are 37,000 or so clones; around 87% appear just once. Clones ranked in the top ten supply 62% of the sample.

The V end gives up 4 bases and the J end 5 bases, leaving 4 bases in the junction not matched to a gene. CDR1 SGHNT and CDR2 YYREEE were looked up in the germline V gene (reference sequence). Including the terminal cysteine and phenylalanine, the CDR3 comprises 15 residues. Here the CDR3 DNA is all that survives: 45 bases in frame from base 1. Each collaborating institution followed its own protocols to collect whole blood in K2EDTA tubes. For TCRbeta analysis, collaborator samples were shipped as frozen whole blood, as isolated PBMCs, or as DNA extracted from either sample type. As concerns this clone: There is no known antigen for this receptor. Base qualities are not provided; no much larger clone lies one nucleotide away.

Here the chain combines TRBV5-4 and TRBJ1-4, and TRBD1 aligns with 11 junction nucleotides. The TCR originated in a man in his sixties or seventies with acute or convalescent COVID-19. The sequencing input was peripheral blood. The encoded CDR3 is CASSAGTGGNEKLFF. The DNA sequence follows: TGTGCCAGCAGCGCGGGGACAGGGGGGAATGAAAAACTGTTTTTT.